This paragraph reports one TCR beta chain. This clone showed up just once. This clone's antigen is unknown. No clone much larger than this one lies a single base away; base qualities are absent. To identify antigen-specific CD4+ T cell clonotypes by their expansion, the ViraFEST assay first stimulated PBMC with viral peptide pools and then applied TCR sequencing. After around 10 days of culture, CD4+ T cells were isolated with the EasySep CD4+ T cell isolation kit. Each participant received two doses of an mRNA SARS-CoV-2 vaccine, either BNT162b2 or mRNA-1273. Negative nucleocapsid antibody results before and after vaccination confirmed that the healthy vaccine recipients had no prior SARS-CoV-2 infection. Each well held fewer than 2.5 million PBMC cultured in IMDM containing approximately 5% human AB serum, roughly 9.9 IU/ml IL-2 and gentamicin, along with about 9.3 ug/ml peptides. Half of the culture medium was replaced with fresh IL-2-containing medium on days 3 and 7. Unless noted otherwise, every peptide stimulation condition was grown in triplicate wells. PBMC were separated from whole blood using Ficoll-Paque Plus gradient centrifugation and were then either cryopreserved at -140C or used fresh. The overlapping peptide pools covered the spike proteins of SARS-CoV-2 as well as those of the common cold coronaviruses HCoV-NL63, HCoV-OC43 and HCoV-229E. The QIAamp micro DNA kit was used to extract genomic DNA from the cultured CD4+ T cells.

This sample was taken from a study of vaccination effects on CD4 cells after COVID-19 (dated 2022 in TCRdb). In terms of the full investigation: Across the study, the median time from the second dose to post-vaccine sampling was 72 days (range 14 to 241). SARS-CoV-2 spike-specific CD4+ TCR repertoires were compared before and after mRNA vaccination in COVID-19 convalescent patients and in infection-naive vaccine recipients. The full study included fewer than eleven COVID-19 convalescent patients and several SARS-CoV-2-naive healthy vaccine recipients. In the study, cultures from other donors were sequenced using the Oncomine TCR Beta short-read assay on an Illumina iSeq 100. The research as a whole found: The study was limited by a small number of convalescent patients, and early post-infection timepoints were lacking. Clones induced by infection and clones induced by vaccination both contracted markedly at late timepoints after vaccination, which fits with T cell responses waning over time. In healthy vaccine recipients, vaccine-induced clones were almost all SARS-CoV-2 mono-reactive, with only 1 of 255 being cross-reactive with common cold coronaviruses.

Library preparation used the immunoSEQ multiplex PCR assay. DNA from the cultured, isolated CD4+ T cells was subjected to TCR beta CDR3 sequencing. The paper's data handling went like this. Non-productive TCR sequences were removed, reads were trimmed to the CDR3 region, and CDR3s of at least 7 amino acids were retained. Antigen-specific clonotypes were identified with the MANAFEST web app by comparing expansion in peptide wells against reference cultures. To be called positive, a clone needed expansion at FDR<0.05 compared with the reference and with all other wells, an odds ratio greater than 5, and a frequency greater than 0.1% in two replicate wells. Cross-reactive clonotypes were defined as significantly expanded in SARS-CoV-2 spike wells and in at least one common cold coronavirus spike condition. Levenshtein distance calculated with the stringdist R package was used to assess CDR3 similarity, and unrooted trees were constructed with ape in R 3.6.1. The immuneACCESS repertoire file appears here via TCRdb, limited to in-frame rearrangements. These files lack a portion of the clones; in checked studies, under half of the deficit traces to unresolved V genes, and the cause of the others is not known. From that table come the V and J calls and clone size; the DNA was used to work out D and trimming. This sample is represented by roughly 46,000 clones; around 70% of them were singletons. The ten largest clones capture approximately 16% of the sample.

In the germline V gene, CDR1 corresponds to LGHNA and CDR2 to YNFKEQ. Relative to germline, V is 1 base shorter and J is 6 bases shorter, with 4 bases between their ends. The CDR3 runs 12 residues from the cysteine to the phenylalanine. Kept here is only the CDR3 DNA, which spans 36 bases and is read in frame from base 1. This material consisted of CD4+ T cells from PBMCs cultured with HCoV-OC43 spike peptides, taken after COVID-19 vaccination. What the cell subset or site label conveys for this sample: HCoV-OC43 spike overlapping peptide pool stimulation. The chain uses TRBV4-2 and TRBJ2-1; no D gene call is confident. This clonotype was sampled from a human donor who received a COVID-19 vaccine. The CDR3 protein sequence reads: CASSQGSNEQFF. The DNA sequence reads TGTGCCAGCAGCCAAGGGTCCAATGAGCAGTTCTTC.